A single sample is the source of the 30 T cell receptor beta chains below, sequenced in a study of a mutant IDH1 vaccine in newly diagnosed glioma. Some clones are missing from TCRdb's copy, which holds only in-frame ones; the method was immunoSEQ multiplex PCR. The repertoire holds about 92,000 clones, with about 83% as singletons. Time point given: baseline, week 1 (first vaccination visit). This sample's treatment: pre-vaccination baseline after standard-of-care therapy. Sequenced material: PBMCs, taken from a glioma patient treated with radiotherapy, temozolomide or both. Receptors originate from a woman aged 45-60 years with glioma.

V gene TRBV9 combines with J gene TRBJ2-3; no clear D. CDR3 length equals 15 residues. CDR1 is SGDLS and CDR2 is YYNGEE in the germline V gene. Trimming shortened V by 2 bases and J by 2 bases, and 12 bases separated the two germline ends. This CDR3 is CASSVGGRPTDTQYF. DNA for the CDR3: TGTGCCAGCAGCGTTGGTGGCAGGCCCACAGATACGCAGTATTTT.

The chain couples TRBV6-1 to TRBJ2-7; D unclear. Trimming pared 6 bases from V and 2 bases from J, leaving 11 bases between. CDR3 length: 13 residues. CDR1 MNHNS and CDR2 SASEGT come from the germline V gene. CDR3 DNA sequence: TGTGCCAGCAGACCGATCCTCACCTACGAGCAGTACTTC. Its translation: CASRPILTYEQYF.

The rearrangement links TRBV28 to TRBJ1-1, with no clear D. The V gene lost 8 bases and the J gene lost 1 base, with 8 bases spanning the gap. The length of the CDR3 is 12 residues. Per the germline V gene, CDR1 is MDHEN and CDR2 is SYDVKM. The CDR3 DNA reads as TGTGCCAGCGGGCCAGGGAACACTGAAGCTTTCTTT. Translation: CASGPGNTEAFF.

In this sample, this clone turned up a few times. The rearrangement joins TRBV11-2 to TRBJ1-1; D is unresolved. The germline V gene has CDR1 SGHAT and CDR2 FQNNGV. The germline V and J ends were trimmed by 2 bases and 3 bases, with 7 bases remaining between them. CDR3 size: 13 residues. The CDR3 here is CASSLTGDTEAFF. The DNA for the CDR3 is TGTGCCAGCAGCTTAACGGGTGACACTGAAGCTTTCTTT.

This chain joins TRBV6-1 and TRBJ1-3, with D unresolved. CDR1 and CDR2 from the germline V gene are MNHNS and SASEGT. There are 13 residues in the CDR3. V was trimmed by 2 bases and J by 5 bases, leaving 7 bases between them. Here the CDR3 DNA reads TGTGCCAGCAGTGAAACCCAAAGAAACACCATATATTTT. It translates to CASSETQRNTIYF.

CDR3 DNA sequence: TGCGCCAGCAGCTTGGGTGGGGAGGGGGCCAACGTCCTGACTTTC. Amino acids: CASSLGGEGANVLTF. The chain has TRBV5-1 and TRBJ2-6; tentative D call: TRBD2 (5 bases). The ends were cut back, 0 bases at V and 4 bases at J, with 8 bases in the middle. From germline, CDR1 is SGHRS and CDR2 YFSETQ. The CDR3 is made up of 15 amino acids.

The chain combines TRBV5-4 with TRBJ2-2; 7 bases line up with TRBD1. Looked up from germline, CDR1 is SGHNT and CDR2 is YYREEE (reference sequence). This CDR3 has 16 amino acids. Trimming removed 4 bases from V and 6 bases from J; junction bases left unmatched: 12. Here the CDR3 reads CASSPTTGWVAGELFF. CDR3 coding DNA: TGTGCCAGCAGCCCGACGACAGGGTGGGTCGCCGGGGAGCTGTTTTTT.

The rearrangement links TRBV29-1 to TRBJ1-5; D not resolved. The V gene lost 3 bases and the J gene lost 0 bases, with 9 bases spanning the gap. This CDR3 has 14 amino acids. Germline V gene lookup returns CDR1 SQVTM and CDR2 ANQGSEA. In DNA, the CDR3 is TGCAGCGTTGAGGAGGGCCATAGCAATCAGCCCCAGCATTTT. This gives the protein CSVEEGHSNQPQHF.

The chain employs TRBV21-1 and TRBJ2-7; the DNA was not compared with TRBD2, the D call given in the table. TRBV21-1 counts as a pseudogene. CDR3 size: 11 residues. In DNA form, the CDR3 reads TGTGCCAGACCCCGGGGCTACGAGCAGTACTTC. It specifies CARPRGYEQYF.

The CDR3 DNA follows: TGTGCCAGCAGTGACCCCCACGGGAGCTCCTACAATGAGCAGTTCTTC. The encoded protein is CASSDPHGSSYNEQFF. This chain links TRBV6-4 with TRBJ2-1, with D perhaps TRBD2 (6 bases). Trimming removed 2 bases from V and 0 bases from J, with 11 bases in between. CDR3 length: 16 amino acids. CDR1 and CDR2 from the germline V gene are MRHNA and SNTAGT.

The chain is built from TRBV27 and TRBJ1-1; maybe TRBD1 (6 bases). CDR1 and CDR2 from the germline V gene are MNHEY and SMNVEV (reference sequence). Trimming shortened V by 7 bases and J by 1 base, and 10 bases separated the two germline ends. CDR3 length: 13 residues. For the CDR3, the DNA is TGTGCCAGCAAGACAGGCGGGAACACTGAAGCTTTCTTT. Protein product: CASKTGGNTEAFF.

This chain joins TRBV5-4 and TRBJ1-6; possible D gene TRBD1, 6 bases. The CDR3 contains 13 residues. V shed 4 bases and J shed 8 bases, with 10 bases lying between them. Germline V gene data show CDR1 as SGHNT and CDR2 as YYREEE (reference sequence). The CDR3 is CASSGGLDSPLHF. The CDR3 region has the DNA TGTGCCAGCAGCGGGGGGCTTGATTCACCCCTCCACTTT.

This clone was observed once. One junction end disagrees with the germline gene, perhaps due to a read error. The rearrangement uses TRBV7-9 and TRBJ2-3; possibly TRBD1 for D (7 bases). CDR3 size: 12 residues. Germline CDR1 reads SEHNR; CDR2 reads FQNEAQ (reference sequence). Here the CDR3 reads CAWRDSIDTQYF. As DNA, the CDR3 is TGTGCCTGGCGGGACAGCATAGATACGCAGTATTTT.

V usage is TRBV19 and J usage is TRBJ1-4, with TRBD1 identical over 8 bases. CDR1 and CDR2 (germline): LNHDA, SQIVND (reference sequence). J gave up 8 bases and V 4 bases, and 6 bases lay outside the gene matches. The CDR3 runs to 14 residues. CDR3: CASSNGQGPEKLFF. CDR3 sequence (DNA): TGTGCCAGTAGTAACGGACAGGGCCCCGAAAAACTGTTTTTT. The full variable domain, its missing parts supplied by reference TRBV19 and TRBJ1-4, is DGGITQSPKYLFRKEGQNVTLSCEQNLNHDAMYWYRQDPGQGLRLIYYSQIVNDFQKGDIAEGYSVSREKKESFPLTVTSAQKNPTAFYLCASSNGQGPEKLFFGSGTQLSVL.

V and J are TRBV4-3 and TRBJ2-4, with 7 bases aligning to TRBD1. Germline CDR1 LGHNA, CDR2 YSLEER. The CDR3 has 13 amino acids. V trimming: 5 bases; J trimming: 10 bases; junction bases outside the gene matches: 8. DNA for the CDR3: TGCGCCAGCAGCTATAAAACAGGGGAGATTCAGTACTTC. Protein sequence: CASSYKTGEIQYF.

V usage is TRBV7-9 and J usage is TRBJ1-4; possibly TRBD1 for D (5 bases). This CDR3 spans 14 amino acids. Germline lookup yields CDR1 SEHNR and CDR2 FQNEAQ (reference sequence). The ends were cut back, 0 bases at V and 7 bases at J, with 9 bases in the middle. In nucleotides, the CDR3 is TGTGCCAGCAGCTTAGCAGGGGTGGGTGAAAAACTGTTTTTT. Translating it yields CASSLAGVGEKLFF.

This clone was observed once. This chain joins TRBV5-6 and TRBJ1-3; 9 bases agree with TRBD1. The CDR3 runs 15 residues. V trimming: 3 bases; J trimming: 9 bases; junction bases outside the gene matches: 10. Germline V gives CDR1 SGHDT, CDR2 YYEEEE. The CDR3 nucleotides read TGTGCCAGCAGCTCCCAAGGACAGGGGCTCGGCACCATATATTTT. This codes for CASSSQGQGLGTIYF.

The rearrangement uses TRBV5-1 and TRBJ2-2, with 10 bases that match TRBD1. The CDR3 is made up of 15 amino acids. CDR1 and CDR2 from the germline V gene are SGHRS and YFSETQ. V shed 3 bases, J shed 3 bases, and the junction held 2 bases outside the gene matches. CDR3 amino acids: CASSWTGGDTGELFF. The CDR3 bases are TGCGCCAGCAGCTGGACAGGGGGTGACACCGGGGAGCTGTTTTTT.

The CDR3 bases are TGTGCCAGCAGCTTGGTATCGGTCGTTTCCGAACCCCTCCACTTT. It yields the protein CASSLVSVVSEPLHF. This sequence joins TRBV5-5 and TRBJ1-6; D remains unclear. Germline lookup yields CDR1 SGHKS and CDR2 YYEKEE (reference sequence). Trimming removed 0 bases at V and 12 bases at J, with 16 bases between. The length of the CDR3 is 15 residues.

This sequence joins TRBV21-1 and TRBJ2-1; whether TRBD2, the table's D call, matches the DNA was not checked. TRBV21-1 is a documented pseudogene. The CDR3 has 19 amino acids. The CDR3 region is CASSKSEVGTRGGHNEQFF. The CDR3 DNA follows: TGTGCCAGCAGCAAATCGGAGGTAGGGACTAGGGGGGGTCACAATGAGCAGTTCTTC.

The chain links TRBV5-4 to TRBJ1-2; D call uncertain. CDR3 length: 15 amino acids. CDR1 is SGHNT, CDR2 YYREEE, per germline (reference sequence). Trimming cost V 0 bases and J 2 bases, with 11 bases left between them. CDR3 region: CASSLEAGLNYGYTF. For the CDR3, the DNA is TGTGCCAGCAGCTTGGAGGCAGGCTTGAACTATGGCTACACCTTC.

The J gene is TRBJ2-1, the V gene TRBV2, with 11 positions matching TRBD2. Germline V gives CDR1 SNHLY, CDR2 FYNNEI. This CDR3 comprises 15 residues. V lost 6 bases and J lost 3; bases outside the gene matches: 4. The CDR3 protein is CASRGTSGNYNEQFF. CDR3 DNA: TGTGCCAGCAGGGGGACTAGCGGCAACTACAATGAGCAGTTCTTC.

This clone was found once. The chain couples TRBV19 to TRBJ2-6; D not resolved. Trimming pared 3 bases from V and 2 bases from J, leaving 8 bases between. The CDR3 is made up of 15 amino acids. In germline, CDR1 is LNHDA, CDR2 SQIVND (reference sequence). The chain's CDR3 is CASSIVLPGANVLTF. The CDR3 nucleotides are TGTGCCAGTAGTATCGTGCTTCCTGGGGCCAACGTCCTGACTTTC.

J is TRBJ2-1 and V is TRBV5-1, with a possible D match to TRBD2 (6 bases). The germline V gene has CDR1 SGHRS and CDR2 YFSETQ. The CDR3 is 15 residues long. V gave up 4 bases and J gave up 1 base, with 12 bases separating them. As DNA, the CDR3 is TGCGCCAGCAGCCCCTCCGGGAGTTCCTACAATGAGCAGTTCTTC. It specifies CASSPSGSSYNEQFF.

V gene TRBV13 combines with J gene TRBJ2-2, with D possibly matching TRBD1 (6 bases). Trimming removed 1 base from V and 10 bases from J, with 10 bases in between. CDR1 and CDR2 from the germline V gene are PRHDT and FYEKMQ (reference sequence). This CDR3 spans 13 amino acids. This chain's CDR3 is CASSLARGAELFF. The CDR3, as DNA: TGTGCCAGCAGCTTAGCCAGGGGTGCGGAGCTGTTTTTT.

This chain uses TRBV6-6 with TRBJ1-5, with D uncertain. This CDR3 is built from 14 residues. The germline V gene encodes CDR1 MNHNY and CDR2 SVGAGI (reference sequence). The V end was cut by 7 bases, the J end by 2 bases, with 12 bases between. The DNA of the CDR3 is TGTGCCAGCACCGGGGTTGGCGGCAATCAGCCCCAGCATTTT. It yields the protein CASTGVGGNQPQHF.

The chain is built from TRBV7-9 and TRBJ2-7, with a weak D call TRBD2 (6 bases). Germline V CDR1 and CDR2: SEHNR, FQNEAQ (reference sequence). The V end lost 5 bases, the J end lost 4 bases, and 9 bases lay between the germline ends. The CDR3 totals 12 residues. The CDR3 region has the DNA TGTGCCAGCAGCCGGGACTTGTACGAGCAGTACTTC. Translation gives CASSRDLYEQYF.

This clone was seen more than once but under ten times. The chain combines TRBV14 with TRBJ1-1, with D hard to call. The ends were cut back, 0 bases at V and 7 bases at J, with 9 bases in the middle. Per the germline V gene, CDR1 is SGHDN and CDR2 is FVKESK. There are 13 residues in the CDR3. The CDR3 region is CASSQDGRSEAFF. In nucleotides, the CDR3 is TGTGCCAGCAGCCAAGACGGAAGGAGTGAAGCTTTCTTT.

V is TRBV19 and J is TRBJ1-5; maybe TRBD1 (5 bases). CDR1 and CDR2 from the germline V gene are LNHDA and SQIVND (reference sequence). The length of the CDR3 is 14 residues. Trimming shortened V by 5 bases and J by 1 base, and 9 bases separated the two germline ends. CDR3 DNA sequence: TGTGCCAGTAGTGGCCGGGACAGCAATCAGCCCCAGCATTTT. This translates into CASSGRDSNQPQHF.

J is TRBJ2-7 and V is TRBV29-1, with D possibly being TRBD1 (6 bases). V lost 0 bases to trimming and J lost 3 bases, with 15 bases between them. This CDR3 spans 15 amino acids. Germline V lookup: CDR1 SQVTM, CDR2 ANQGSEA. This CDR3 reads CSVEELKTGSYEQYF. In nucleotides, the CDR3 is TGCAGCGTTGAAGAATTAAAGACAGGCAGCTACGAGCAGTACTTC.